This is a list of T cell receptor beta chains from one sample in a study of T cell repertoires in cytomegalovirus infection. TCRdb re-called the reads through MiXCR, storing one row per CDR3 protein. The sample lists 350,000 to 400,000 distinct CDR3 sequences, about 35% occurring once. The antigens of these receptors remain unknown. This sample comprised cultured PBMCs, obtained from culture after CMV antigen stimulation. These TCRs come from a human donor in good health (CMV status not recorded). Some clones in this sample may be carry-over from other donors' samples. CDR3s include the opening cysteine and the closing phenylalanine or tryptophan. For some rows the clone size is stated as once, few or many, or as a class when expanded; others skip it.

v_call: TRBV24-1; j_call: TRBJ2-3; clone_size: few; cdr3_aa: CATSGSSGRFMDSTDTQYF
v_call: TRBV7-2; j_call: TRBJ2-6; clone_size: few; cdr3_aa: CASSLGQHSGANVLTF
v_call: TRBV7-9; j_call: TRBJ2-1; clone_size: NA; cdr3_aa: CASSLASGRQTDNEQFF
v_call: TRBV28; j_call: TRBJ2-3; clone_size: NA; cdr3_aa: CASRDSATDTQYF
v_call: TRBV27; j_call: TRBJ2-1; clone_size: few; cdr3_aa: CASSKDRGNQNEQFF
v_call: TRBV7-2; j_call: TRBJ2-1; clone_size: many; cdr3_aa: CASSQSGQSSYNEQFF
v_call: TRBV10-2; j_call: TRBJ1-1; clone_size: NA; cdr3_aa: CASRTTGASTEAFF
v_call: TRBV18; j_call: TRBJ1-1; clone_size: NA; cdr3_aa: CASSPAGGTEAFF
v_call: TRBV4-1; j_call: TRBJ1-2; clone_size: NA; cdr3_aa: CASSQVQKDGHYGYTF
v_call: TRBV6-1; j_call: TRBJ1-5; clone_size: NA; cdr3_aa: CASISQGYSNQPQHF
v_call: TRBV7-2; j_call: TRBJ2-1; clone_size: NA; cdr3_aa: CASSLVKLAGGLHNEQFF
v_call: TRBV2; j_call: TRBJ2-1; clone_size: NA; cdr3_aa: CASSERASGYNEQFF
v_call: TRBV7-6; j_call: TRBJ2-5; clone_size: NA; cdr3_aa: CASSYARTEHQETQYF